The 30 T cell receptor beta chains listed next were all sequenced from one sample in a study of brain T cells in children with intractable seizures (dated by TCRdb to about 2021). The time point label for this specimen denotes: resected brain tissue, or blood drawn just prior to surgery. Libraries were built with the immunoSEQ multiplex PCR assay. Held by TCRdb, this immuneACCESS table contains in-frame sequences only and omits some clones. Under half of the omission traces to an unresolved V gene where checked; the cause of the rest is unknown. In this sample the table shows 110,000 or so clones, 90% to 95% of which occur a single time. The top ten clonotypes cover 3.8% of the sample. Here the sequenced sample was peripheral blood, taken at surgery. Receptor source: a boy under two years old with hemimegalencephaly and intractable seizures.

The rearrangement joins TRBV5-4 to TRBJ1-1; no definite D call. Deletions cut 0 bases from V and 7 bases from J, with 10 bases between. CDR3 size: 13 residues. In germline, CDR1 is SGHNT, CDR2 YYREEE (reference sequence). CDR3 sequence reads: CASSLAVGIEAFF. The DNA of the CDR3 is TGTGCCAGCAGCTTGGCCGTGGGAATTGAAGCTTTCTTT.

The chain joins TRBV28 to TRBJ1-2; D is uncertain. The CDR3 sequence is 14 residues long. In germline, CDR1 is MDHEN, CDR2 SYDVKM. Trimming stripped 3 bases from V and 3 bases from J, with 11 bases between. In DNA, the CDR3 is TGTGCCAGCAGTTTTGGAGGGAGGTACTATGGCTACACCTTC. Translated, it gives CASSFGGRYYGYTF.

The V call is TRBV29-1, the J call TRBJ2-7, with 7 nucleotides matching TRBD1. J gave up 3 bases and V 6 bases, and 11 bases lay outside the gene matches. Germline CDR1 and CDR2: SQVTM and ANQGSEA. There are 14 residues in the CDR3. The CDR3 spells CSVAPRDRLYEQYF. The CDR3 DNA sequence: TGCAGCGTAGCGCCTCGGGACAGACTCTACGAGCAGTACTTC.

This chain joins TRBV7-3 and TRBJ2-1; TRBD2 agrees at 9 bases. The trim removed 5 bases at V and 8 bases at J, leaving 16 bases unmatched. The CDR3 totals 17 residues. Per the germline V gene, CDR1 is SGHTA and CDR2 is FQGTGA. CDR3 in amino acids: CASSPRLAGNGLDEQFF. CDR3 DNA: TGTGCCAGCAGCCCCCGTCTAGCGGGAAATGGTTTAGATGAGCAGTTCTTC.

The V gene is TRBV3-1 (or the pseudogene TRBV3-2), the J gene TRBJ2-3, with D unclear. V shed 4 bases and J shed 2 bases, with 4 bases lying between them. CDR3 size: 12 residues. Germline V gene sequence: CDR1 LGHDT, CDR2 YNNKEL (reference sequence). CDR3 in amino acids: CASSRSTDTQYF. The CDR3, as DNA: TGTGCCAGCAGCCGGTCCACAGATACGCAGTATTTT.

The CDR3 protein is CASSAPGHIYEQYF. The CDR3 DNA reads as TGTGCCAGCAGCGCTCCGGGACATATCTACGAGCAGTACTTC. The chain is built from TRBV11-1 and TRBJ2-7, with D possibly matching TRBD1 (6 bases). The length of the CDR3 is 14 residues. Germline lookup yields CDR1 SGHAT and CDR2 FQDESV (reference sequence). V dropped 5 bases and J dropped 3 bases, with 14 bases sitting between them.

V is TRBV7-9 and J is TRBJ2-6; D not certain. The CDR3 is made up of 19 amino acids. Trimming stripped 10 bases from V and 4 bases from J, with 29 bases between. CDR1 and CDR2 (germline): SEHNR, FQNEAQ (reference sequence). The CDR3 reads CATPIMLNSGGSGANVLTF. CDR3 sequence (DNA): TGTGCCACCCCGATTATGCTCAATTCCGGTGGGTCCGGGGCCAACGTCCTGACTTTC.

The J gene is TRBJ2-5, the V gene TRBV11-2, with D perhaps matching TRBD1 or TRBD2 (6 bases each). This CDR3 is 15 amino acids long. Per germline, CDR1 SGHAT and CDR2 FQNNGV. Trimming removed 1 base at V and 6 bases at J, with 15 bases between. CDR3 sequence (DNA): TGTGCCAGCAGCTTAGTTGCCAGGGGAGGAAAGACCCAGTACTTC. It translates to CASSLVARGGKTQYF.

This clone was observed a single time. CDR3 loop: CASSHLQGKGPGELFF. Here the CDR3 DNA reads TGTGCCAGCAGCCACCTACAGGGGAAGGGCCCCGGGGAGCTGTTTTTT. The chain employs TRBV3-1 (or the pseudogene TRBV3-2) and TRBJ2-2, with 7 nucleotides matching TRBD1. The V and J ends lost 3 bases and 6 bases, in that order; junction bases with no gene match: 10. CDR3 length: 16 residues. Germline V gene data show CDR1 as LGHDT and CDR2 as YNNKEL (reference sequence).

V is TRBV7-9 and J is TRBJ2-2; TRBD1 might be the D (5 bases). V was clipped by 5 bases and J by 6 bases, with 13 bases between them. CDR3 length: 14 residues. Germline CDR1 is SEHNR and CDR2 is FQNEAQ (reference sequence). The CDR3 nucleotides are TGTGCCAGCAGCCAGTTAAGGGGCGCCGGGGAGCTGTTTTTT. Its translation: CASSQLRGAGELFF. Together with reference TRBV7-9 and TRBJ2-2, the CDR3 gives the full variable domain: DTGVSQNPRHKITKRGQNVTFRCDPISEHNRLYWYRQTLGQGPEFLTYFQNEAQLEKSRLLSDRFSAERPKGSFSTLEIQRTEQGDSAMYLCASSQLRGAGELFFGEGSRLTVL.

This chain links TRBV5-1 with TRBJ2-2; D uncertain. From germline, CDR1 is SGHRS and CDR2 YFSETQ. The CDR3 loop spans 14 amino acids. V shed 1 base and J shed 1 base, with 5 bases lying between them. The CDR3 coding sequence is TGCGCCAGCAGCTTGATAGGGAACACCGGGGAGCTGTTTTTT. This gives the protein CASSLIGNTGELFF. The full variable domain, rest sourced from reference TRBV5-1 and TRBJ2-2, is KAGVTQTPRYLIKTRGQQVTLSCSPISGHRSVSWYQQTPGQGLQFLFEYFSETQRNKGNFPGRFSGRQFSNSRSEMNVSTLELGDSALYLCASSLIGNTGELFFGEGSRLTVL.

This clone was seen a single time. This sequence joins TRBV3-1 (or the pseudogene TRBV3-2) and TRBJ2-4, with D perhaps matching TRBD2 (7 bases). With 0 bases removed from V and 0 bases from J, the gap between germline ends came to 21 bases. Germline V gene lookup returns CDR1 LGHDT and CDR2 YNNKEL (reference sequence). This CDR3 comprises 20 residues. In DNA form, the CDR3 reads TGTGCCAGCAGCCAAGATCGTCCAGGGGAGGGTTCCCTAGCCAAAAACATTCAGTACTTC. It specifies CASSQDRPGEGSLAKNIQYF.

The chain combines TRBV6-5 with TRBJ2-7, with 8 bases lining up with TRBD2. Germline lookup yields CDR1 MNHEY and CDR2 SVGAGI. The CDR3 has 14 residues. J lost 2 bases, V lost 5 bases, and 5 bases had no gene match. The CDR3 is CASSPGTRAYEQYF. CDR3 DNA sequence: TGTGCCAGCAGTCCAGGGACTAGGGCCTACGAGCAGTACTTC.

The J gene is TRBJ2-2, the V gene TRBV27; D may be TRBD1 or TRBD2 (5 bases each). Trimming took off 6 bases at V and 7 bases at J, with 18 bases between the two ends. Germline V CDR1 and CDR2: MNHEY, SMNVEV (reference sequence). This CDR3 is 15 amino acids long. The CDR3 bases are TGTGCCAGCAGCTTACGACCCAGGGAGAACGGGGAGCTGTTTTTT. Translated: CASSLRPRENGELFF.

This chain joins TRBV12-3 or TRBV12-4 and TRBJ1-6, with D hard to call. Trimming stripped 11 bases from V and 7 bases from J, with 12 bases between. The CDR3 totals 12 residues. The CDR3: CACRTENSPLHF. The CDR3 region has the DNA TGTGCCTGTAGGACGGAGAATTCACCCCTCCACTTT.

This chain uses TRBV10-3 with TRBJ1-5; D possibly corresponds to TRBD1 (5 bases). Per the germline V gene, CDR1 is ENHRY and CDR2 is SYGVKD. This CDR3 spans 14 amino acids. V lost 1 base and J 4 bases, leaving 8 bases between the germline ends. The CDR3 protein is CAISEFTGNQPQHF. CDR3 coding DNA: TGTGCCATCAGTGAGTTTACAGGAAATCAGCCCCAGCATTTT.

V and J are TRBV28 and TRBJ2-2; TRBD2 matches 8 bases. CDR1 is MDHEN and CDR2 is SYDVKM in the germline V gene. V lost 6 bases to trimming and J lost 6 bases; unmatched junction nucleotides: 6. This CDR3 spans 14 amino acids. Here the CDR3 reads CASSLSGGAGELFF. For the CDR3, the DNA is TGTGCCAGCAGCCTTTCGGGGGGGGCCGGGGAGCTGTTTTTT. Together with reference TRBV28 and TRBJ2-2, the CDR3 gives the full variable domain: DVKVTQSSRYLVKRTGEKVFLECVQDMDHENMFWYRQDPGLGLRLIYFSYDVKMKEKGDIPEGYSVSREKKERFSLILESASTNQTSMYLCASSLSGGAGELFFGEGSRLTVL.

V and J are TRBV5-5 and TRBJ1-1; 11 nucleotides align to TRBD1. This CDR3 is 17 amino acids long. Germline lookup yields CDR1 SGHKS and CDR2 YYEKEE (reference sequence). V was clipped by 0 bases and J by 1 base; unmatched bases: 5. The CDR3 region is CASSLVWDRGTNTEAFF. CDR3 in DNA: TGTGCCAGCAGCTTGGTATGGGACAGGGGGACGAACACTGAAGCTTTCTTT.

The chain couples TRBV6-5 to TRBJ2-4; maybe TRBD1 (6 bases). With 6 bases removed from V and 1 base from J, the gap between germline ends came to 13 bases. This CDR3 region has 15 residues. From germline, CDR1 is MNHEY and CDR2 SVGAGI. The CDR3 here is CASRGGGQAKNIQYF. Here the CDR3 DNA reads TGTGCCAGCAGAGGGGGTGGACAGGCCAAAAACATTCAGTACTTC.

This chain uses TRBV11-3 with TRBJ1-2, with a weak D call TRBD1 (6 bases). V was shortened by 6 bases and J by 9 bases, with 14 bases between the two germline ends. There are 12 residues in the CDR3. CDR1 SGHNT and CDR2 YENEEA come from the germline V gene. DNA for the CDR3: TGTGCCAGCAGACAGGGCGGTGATAGCTACACCTTC. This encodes CASRQGGDSYTF.

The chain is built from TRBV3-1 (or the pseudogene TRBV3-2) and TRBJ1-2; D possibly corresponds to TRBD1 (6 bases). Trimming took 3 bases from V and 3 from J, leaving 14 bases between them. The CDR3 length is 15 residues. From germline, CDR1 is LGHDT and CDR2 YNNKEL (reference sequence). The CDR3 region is CASSHRGGYDYGYTF. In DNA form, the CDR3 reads TGTGCCAGCAGCCACAGGGGCGGGTACGACTATGGCTACACCTTC.

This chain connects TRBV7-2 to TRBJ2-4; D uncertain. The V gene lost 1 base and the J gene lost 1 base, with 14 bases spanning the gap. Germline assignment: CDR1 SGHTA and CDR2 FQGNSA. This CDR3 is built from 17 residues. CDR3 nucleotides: TGTGCCAGCAGCTTAGATCTGCGTCTGGCGGCCAAAAACATTCAGTACTTC. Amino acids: CASSLDLRLAAKNIQYF.

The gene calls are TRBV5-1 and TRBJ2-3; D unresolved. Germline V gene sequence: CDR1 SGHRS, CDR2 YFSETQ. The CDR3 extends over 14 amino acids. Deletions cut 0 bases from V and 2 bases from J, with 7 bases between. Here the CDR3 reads CASSLGQVTDTQYF. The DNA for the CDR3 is TGCGCCAGCAGCTTGGGCCAAGTCACAGATACGCAGTATTTT.

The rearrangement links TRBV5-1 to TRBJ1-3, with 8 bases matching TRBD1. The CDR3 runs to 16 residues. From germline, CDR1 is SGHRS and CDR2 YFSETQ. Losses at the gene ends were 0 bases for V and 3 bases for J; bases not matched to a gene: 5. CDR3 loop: CASSLVGTGNGNTIYF. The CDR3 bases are TGCGCCAGCAGCTTGGTGGGGACAGGAAATGGAAACACCATATATTTT.

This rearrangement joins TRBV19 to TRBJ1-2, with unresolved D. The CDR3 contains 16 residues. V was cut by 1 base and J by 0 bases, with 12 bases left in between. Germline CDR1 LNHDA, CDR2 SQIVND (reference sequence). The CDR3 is CASSIGLARTNYGYTF. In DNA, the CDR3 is TGTGCCAGTAGTATAGGATTGGCACGAACTAACTATGGCTACACCTTC.

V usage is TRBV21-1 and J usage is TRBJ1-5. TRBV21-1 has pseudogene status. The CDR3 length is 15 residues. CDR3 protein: CASKTKGGIDQPQHF. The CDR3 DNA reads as TGTGCCAGCAAGACCAAGGGGGGGATTGATCAGCCCCAGCATTTT.

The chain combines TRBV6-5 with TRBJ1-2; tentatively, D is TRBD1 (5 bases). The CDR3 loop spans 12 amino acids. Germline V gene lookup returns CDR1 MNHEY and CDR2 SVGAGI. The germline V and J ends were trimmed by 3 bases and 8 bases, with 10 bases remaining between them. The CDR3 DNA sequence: TGTGCCAGCAGTTATGGGGGTTACGGCTACACCTTC. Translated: CASSYGGYGYTF.

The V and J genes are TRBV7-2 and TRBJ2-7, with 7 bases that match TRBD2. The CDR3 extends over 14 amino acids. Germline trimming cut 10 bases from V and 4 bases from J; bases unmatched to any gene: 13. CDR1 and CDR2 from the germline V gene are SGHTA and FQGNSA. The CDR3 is CATSSSRGRYEQYF. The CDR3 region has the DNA TGTGCCACTTCATCTAGTCGCGGGAGATACGAGCAGTACTTC.

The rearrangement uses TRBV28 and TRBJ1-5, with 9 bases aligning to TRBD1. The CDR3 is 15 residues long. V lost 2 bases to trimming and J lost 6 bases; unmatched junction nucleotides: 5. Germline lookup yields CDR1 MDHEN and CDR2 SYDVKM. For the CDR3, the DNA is TGTGCCAGCAGTTTAGGACAGGGGACGAGTCAGCCCCAGCATTTT. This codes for CASSLGQGTSQPQHF.

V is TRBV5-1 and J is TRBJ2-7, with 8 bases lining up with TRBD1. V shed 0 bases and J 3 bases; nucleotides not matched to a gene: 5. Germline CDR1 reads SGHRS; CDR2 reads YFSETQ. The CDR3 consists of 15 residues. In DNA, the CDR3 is TGCGCCAGCAGCTTGGTAGGGACAGGCGACTACGAGCAGTACTTC. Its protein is CASSLVGTGDYEQYF.